The 20 T cell receptor beta chains listed next were all sequenced from one sample in a study of blood T cell repertoires in COVID-19. Sequenced by immunoSEQ multiplex PCR; TCRdb stores in-frame clones only, minus some. The table lists a few hundred thousand clones, 75% to 85% of them singletons, with around 7.2% in the top ten. Sequenced sample: peripheral blood. All receptors derive from a human donor in a cohort sampled during active COVID-19.

The V and J genes are TRBV13 and TRBJ1-4; 12 nucleotides align to TRBD1. CDR1 is PRHDT and CDR2 is FYEKMQ in the germline V gene (reference sequence). V was pared by 5 bases and J by 8 bases, with 6 bases of the junction left unmatched. CDR3 length: 15 residues. CDR3 in DNA: TGTGCCAGCAGCCCCCGGGACAGGGGGCGGGAAAAACTGTTTTTT. This encodes CASSPRDRGREKLFF.

This chain links TRBV20-1 with TRBJ1-4; a weak D match, TRBD1 (6 bases). Germline V lookup: CDR1 DFQATT, CDR2 SNEGSKA (reference sequence). The V gene lost 3 bases and the J gene lost 0 bases, with 11 bases spanning the gap. The CDR3 loop spans 15 amino acids. The CDR3 protein is CSASLRGATNEKLFF. The DNA for the CDR3 is TGCAGTGCTAGTCTCAGGGGAGCAACTAATGAAAAACTGTTTTTT.

The gene calls are TRBV19 and TRBJ1-2; possible D gene TRBD1, 5 bases. This CDR3 contains 15 residues. Trimming stripped 1 base from V and 0 bases from J, with 9 bases between. CDR1 and CDR2 (germline): LNHDA, SQIVND (reference sequence). CDR3 loop: CASSIGPGTNYGYTF. Here the CDR3 DNA reads TGTGCCAGTAGTATAGGTCCAGGGACTAACTATGGCTACACCTTC.

The chain joins TRBV19 to TRBJ2-7, with a possible D match to TRBD1 (6 bases). The CDR3 totals 13 residues. The germline V gene has CDR1 LNHDA and CDR2 SQIVND (reference sequence). V lost 2 bases and J lost 3, with 8 bases in between. As DNA, the CDR3 is TGTGCCAGTAGTATACAGGGGTACTACGAGCAGTACTTC. Translating it yields CASSIQGYYEQYF.

The V gene is TRBV2, the J gene TRBJ1-1; the D is unclear. V dropped 5 bases and J dropped 0 bases, with 7 bases sitting between them. This CDR3 is built from 13 residues. Germline assignment: CDR1 SNHLY and CDR2 FYNNEI. CDR3 protein: CASSPRLNTEAFF. Here the CDR3 DNA reads TGTGCCAGCAGTCCTAGACTGAACACTGAAGCTTTCTTT.

Only a few counts were recorded for this clone. The chain is built from TRBV6-5 and TRBJ1-6; the match to TRBD1 covers 7 bases. The CDR3 extends over 12 amino acids. With V trimmed by 4 bases and J by 13 bases, 4 bases remained unmatched. Per germline, CDR1 MNHEY and CDR2 SVGAGI. The CDR3, as DNA: TGTGCCAGCAGTTCAACAGGGGCGCCCCTCCACTTT. It codes for CASSSTGAPLHF.

The rearrangement links TRBV7-7 to TRBJ2-5; 7 positions agree with TRBD2. CDR1 and CDR2 from the germline V gene are SSHAT and FNYEAQ (reference sequence). The CDR3 spans 16 residues. The junction had 7 bases not matched to a gene; V was cut back by 1 base and J by 2 bases. The CDR3 sequence is CASSLVGAGGQETQYF. The CDR3 DNA reads TGTGCCAGCAGCTTAGTAGGAGCCGGGGGGCAAGAGACCCAGTACTTC.

This chain links TRBV7-2 with TRBJ2-7; D is unresolved. Germline V gene sequence: CDR1 SGHTA, CDR2 FQGNSA. V was shortened by 0 bases and J by 4 bases, with 13 bases between the two germline ends. There are 15 residues in the CDR3. CDR3: CASSLARNLNYEQYF. The CDR3 DNA reads TGTGCCAGCAGCTTAGCCAGGAACCTGAATTACGAGCAGTACTTC.

The genes are TRBV13 and TRBJ2-2; tentatively, D is TRBD2 (6 bases). CDR3 length equals 16 residues. Germline-derived CDR1 and CDR2 are PRHDT and FYEKMQ (reference sequence). V was cut by 2 bases and J by 3 bases, with 13 bases left in between. The DNA for the CDR3 is TGTGCCAGCAGCTTATCCTCGGGGGTGGACACCGGGGAGCTGTTTTTT. Translating it yields CASSLSSGVDTGELFF.

This clone has a single count. The V call is TRBV6-5, the J call TRBJ1-1; 9 nucleotides agree with TRBD1. The ends lost 0 bases at V and 10 bases at J; junction bases unmatched: 6. This CDR3 spans 14 amino acids. Germline CDR1 is MNHEY and CDR2 is SVGAGI. CDR3 amino acids: CASSYSGQGVGAFF. The CDR3 DNA reads as TGTGCCAGCAGTTACTCGGGACAGGGAGTGGGAGCTTTCTTT.

The rearrangement uses TRBV13 and TRBJ1-1; D call uncertain. The CDR3 sequence is 12 residues long. Trimming removed 5 bases from V and 4 bases from J, with 8 bases in between. Germline CDR1 and CDR2: PRHDT and FYEKMQ (reference sequence). The CDR3 here is CASSPGSTEAFF. DNA of the CDR3: TGTGCCAGCAGCCCCGGGAGCACTGAAGCTTTCTTT.

The chain recombines TRBV18 with TRBJ2-3, with 8 bases that match TRBD2. Germline values: CDR1 KGHSH, CDR2 LQKENI. V was clipped by 6 bases and J by 5 bases; unmatched bases: 13. The CDR3 is 16 residues long. The CDR3 sequence is CASSQLIGGAGDTQYF. The CDR3 DNA reads TGTGCCAGCTCGCAACTTATCGGGGGGGCAGGAGATACGCAGTATTTT.

The chain employs TRBV5-1 and TRBJ2-7, with D possibly matching TRBD2 (6 bases). This CDR3 spans 17 amino acids. Deletions cut 4 bases from V and 0 bases from J, with 20 bases between. The germline V gene encodes CDR1 SGHRS and CDR2 YFSETQ. The CDR3 DNA is TGCGCCAGCAGCATTCATTCGGGGGAGTTAAGCTCCTACGAGCAGTACTTC. Its translation is CASSIHSGELSSYEQYF. Filled out from reference TRBV5-1 and TRBJ2-7, the complete variable domain reads KAGVTQTPRYLIKTRGQQVTLSCSPISGHRSVSWYQQTPGQGLQFLFEYFSETQRNKGNFPGRFSGRQFSNSRSEMNVSTLELGDSALYLCASSIHSGELSSYEQYFGPGTRLTVT.

This clone was counted a single time. The chain links TRBV14 to TRBJ1-1, with TRBD1 as a possible D gene (5 bases). CDR3 length: 16 residues. Germline-derived CDR1 and CDR2 are SGHDN and FVKESK. V was trimmed by 1 base and J by 3 bases, leaving 15 bases between them. CDR3 bases: TGTGCCAGCAGCCAAGGATCGGGAGGGGCTTACACTGAAGCTTTCTTT. Translation gives CASSQGSGGAYTEAFF.

The chain couples TRBV24-1 to TRBJ1-1; 8 bases are shared with TRBD1. Germline CDR1 and CDR2: KGHDR and SFDVKD. The CDR3 is made up of 13 amino acids. The ends lost 5 bases at V and 11 bases at J; junction bases unmatched: 9. This CDR3 reads CATSVSGQGGAFF. CDR3 nucleotide sequence: TGTGCCACCAGTGTTTCCGGACAGGGTGGGGCTTTCTTT.

The CDR3 loop reads CASSLVLSGVNTEAFF. The CDR3 DNA reads TGCGCCAGCAGCTTGGTGCTATCGGGGGTGAACACTGAAGCTTTCTTT. The gene calls are TRBV5-1 and TRBJ1-1; perhaps TRBD1 as D (5 bases). The V gene's germline CDR1 is SGHRS and CDR2 YFSETQ. CDR3 length equals 16 residues. Trimming cost V 0 bases and J 0 bases, with 12 bases left between them.

This clone was seen more than once but under ten times. The rearrangement links TRBV28 to TRBJ1-6; 7 bases agree with TRBD1. V dropped 8 bases and J dropped 1; count of bases not matched to a gene: 17. CDR1 and CDR2 (germline): MDHEN, SYDVKM. The CDR3 is 19 amino acids. This CDR3 reads CASQTPEGAGGSYNSPLHF. CDR3 DNA sequence: TGTGCCAGCCAAACACCGGAGGGGGCAGGTGGGTCCTATAATTCACCCCTCCACTTT. The variable domain in full, with the rest retrieved from reference TRBV28 and TRBJ1-6, is DVKVTQSSRYLVKRTGEKVFLECVQDMDHENMFWYRQDPGLGLRLIYFSYDVKMKEKGDIPEGYSVSREKKERFSLILESASTNQTSMYLCASQTPEGAGGSYNSPLHFGNGTRLTVT.

The V call is TRBV5-4, the J call TRBJ2-1, with 8 bases identical to TRBD2. The CDR3 consists of 16 residues. In germline, CDR1 is SGHNT, CDR2 YYREEE (reference sequence). V shed 4 bases, J shed 6 bases, and the junction held 12 bases outside the gene matches. CDR3 amino acids: CASSSLGSGNPNEQFF. In DNA form, the CDR3 reads TGTGCCAGCAGCAGCCTAGGTAGCGGGAACCCCAATGAGCAGTTCTTC. The full variable domain, rest sourced from reference TRBV5-4 and TRBJ2-1, is ETGVTQSPTHLIKTRGQQVTLRCSSQSGHNTVSWYQQALGQGPQFIFQYYREEENGRGNFPPRFSGLQFPNYSSELNVNALELDDSALYLCASSSLGSGNPNEQFFGPGTRLTVL.

The V call is TRBV5-1, the J call TRBJ1-3; D is possibly TRBD1 (6 bases). The V end was cut by 4 bases, the J end by 1 base, with 12 bases between. Germline V gene lookup returns CDR1 SGHRS and CDR2 YFSETQ. The CDR3 loop spans 15 amino acids. The CDR3 DNA is TGCGCCAGCAGCGTCTCAGGGGTGTCTGGAAACACCATATATTTT. It codes for CASSVSGVSGNTIYF.

This clone appeared once. This chain uses TRBV7-3 with TRBJ2-7; D is perhaps TRBD2 (6 bases). V shed 5 bases and J shed 1 base, with 15 bases lying between them. CDR1 and CDR2 (germline): SGHTA, FQGTGA. This CDR3 is 15 amino acids long. In DNA form, the CDR3 reads TGTGCCAGCAGCCCACGTCCCGCGGGGTCCTACGAGCAGTACTTC. It specifies CASSPRPAGSYEQYF.